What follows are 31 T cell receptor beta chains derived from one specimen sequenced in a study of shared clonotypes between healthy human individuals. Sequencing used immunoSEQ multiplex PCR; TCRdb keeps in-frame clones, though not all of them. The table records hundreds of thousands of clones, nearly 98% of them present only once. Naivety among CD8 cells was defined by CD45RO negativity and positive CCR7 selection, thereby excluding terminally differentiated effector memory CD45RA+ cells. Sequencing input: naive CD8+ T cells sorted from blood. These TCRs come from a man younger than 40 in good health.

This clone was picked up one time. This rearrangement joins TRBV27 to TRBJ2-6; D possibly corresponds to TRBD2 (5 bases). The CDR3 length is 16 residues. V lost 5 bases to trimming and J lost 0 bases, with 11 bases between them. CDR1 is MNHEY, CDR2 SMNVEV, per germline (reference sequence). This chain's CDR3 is CASSTLTSSGANVLTF. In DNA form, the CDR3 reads TGTGCCAGCAGTACCCTCACTAGCTCTGGGGCCAACGTCCTGACTTTC.

The DNA of the CDR3 is TGTGCCAGCAGCTCCCGAGGGGGTCCTCGCTCCTACGAGCAGTACTTC. Translating gives CASSSRGGPRSYEQYF. This chain joins TRBV7-2 and TRBJ2-7, with D possibly TRBD1 on 6 matching bases. The CDR3 is 16 residues long. Germline V gene lookup returns CDR1 SGHTA and CDR2 FQGNSA. Trimming took 4 bases from V and 0 from J, leaving 16 bases between them. The variable domain in full, completed from reference TRBV7-2 and TRBJ2-7, reads GAGVSQSPSNKVTEKGKDVELRCDPISGHTALYWYRQSLGQGLEFLIYFQGNSAPDKSGLPSDRFSAERTGGSVSTLTIQRTQQEDSAVYLCASSSRGGPRSYEQYFGPGTRLTVT.

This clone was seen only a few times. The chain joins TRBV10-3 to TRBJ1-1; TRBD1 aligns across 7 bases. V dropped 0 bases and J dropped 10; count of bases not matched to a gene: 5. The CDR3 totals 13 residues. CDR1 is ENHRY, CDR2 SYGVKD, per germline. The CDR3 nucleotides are TGTGCCATCAGTGAGTCTACCACAGGGGCAGCTTTCTTT. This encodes CAISESTTGAAFF.

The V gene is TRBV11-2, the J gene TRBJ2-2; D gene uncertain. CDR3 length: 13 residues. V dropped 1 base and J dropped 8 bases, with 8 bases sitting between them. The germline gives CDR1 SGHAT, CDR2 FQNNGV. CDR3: CASSLGVSGELFF. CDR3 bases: TGTGCCAGCAGCTTAGGGGTGTCAGGGGAGCTGTTTTTT.

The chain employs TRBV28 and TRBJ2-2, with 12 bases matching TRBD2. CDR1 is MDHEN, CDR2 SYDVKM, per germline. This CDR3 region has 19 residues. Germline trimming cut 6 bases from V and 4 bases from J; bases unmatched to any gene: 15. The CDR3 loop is CASSRVLAGGIVSTGELFF. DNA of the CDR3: TGTGCCAGCAGCCGAGTACTAGCGGGAGGTATCGTGTCCACCGGGGAGCTGTTTTTT.

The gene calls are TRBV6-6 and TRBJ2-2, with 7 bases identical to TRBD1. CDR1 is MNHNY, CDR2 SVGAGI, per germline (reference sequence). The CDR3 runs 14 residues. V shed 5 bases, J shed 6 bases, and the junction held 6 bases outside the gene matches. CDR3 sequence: CASSRDSRSGELFF. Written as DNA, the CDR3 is TGTGCCAGCAGTCGGGACAGTAGGTCCGGGGAGCTGTTTTTT.

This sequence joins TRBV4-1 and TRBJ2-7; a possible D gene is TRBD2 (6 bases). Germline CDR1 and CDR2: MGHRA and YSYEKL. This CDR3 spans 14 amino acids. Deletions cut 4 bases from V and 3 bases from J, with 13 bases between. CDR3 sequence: CASSLEGLRYEQYF. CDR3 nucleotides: TGCGCCAGCAGCCTGGAGGGACTTCGCTACGAGCAGTACTTC.

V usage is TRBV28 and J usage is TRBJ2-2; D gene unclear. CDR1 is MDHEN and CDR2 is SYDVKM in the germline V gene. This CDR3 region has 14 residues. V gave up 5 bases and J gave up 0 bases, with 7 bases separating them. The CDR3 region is CASSRMTNTGELFF. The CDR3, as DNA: TGTGCCAGCAGTCGAATGACGAACACCGGGGAGCTGTTTTTT.

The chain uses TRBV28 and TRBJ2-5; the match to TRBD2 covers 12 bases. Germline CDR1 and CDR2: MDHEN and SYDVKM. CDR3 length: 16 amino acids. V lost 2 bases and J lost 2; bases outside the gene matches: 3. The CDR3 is CASSLTSGRWQETQYF. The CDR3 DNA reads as TGTGCCAGCAGTTTAACTAGCGGGAGGTGGCAAGAGACCCAGTACTTC.

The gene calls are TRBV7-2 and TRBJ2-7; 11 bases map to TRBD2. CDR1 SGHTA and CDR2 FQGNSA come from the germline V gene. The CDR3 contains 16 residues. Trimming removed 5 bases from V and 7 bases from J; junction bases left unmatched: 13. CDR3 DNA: TGTGCCAGCAGCGCCCATTCACTAGCGGGAGAAGGGGAGCAGTACTTC. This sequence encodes CASSAHSLAGEGEQYF.

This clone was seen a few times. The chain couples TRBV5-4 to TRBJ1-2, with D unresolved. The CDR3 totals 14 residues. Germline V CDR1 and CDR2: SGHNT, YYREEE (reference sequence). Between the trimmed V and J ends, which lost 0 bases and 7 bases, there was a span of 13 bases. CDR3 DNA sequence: TGTGCCAGCAGCTTGGGGGGTGTGAGGGCTGGCTACACCTTC. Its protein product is CASSLGGVRAGYTF. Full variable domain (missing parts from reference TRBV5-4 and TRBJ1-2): ETGVTQSPTHLIKTRGQQVTLRCSSQSGHNTVSWYQQALGQGPQFIFQYYREEENGRGNFPPRFSGLQFPNYSSELNVNALELDDSALYLCASSLGGVRAGYTFGSGTRLTVV.

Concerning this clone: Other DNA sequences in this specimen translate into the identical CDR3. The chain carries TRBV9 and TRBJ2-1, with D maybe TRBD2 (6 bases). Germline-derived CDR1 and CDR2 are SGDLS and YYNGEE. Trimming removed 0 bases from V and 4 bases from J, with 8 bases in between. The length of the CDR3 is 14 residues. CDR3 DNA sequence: TGTGCCAGCAGCGTAGGCGGGGATTACAATGAGCAGTTCTTC. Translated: CASSVGGDYNEQFF. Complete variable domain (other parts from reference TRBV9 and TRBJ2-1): DSGVTQTPKHLITATGQRVTLRCSPRSGDLSVYWYQQSLDQGLQFLIQYYNGEERAKGNILERFSAQQFPDLHSELNLSSLELGDSALYFCASSVGGDYNEQFFGPGTRLTVL.

CDR3 amino acids: CSVVLEYGYTF. CDR3 in DNA: TGCAGCGTTGTGTTGGAGTATGGCTACACCTTC. The chain recombines TRBV29-1 with TRBJ1-2; D is undetermined. The CDR3 length is 11 residues. V lost 4 bases and J 5 bases, leaving 8 bases between the germline ends. Germline CDR1 and CDR2: SQVTM and ANQGSEA.

CDR3 DNA sequence: TGCAGCGTTGTAGGGGGCAGAATGAGTTACAATGAGCAGTTCTTC. Its protein is CSVVGGRMSYNEQFF. V and J are TRBV29-1 and TRBJ2-1; 7 nucleotides align to TRBD1. V lost 4 bases, J lost 4 bases, and 10 bases stayed unmatched. The CDR3 is made up of 15 amino acids. Germline V lookup: CDR1 SQVTM, CDR2 ANQGSEA.

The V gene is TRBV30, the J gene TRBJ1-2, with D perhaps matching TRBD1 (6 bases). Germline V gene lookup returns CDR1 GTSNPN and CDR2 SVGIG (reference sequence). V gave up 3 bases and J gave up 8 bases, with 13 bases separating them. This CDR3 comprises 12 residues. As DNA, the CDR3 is TGTGCCTGGAGATGGGGGGCCGTGGGCTACACCTTC. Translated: CAWRWGAVGYTF.

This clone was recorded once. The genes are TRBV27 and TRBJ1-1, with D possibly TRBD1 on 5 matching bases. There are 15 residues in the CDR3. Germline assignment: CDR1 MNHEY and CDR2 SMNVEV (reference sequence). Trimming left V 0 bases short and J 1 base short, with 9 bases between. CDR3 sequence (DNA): TGTGCCAGCAGTTTATCCTATGGGGGGAACACTGAAGCTTTCTTT. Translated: CASSLSYGGNTEAFF.

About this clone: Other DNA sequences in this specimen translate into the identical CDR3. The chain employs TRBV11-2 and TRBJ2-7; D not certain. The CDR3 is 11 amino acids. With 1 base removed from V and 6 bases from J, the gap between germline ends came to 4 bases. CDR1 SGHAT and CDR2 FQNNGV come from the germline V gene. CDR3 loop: CASSLGIEQYF. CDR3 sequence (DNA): TGTGCCAGCAGCTTAGGGATCGAGCAGTACTTC. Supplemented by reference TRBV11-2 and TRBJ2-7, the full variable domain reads EAGVAQSPRYKIIEKRQSVAFWCNPISGHATLYWYQQILGQGPKLLIQFQNNGVVDDSQLPKDRFSAERLKGVDSTLKIQPAKLEDSAVYLCASSLGIEQYFGPGTRLTVT.

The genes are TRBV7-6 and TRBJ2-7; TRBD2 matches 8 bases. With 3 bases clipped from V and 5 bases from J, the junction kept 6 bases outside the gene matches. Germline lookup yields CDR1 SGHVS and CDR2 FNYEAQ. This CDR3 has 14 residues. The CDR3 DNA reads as TGTGCCAGCAGCTTTGTAAGCGGGAGCGACGAGCAGTACTTC. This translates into CASSFVSGSDEQYF.

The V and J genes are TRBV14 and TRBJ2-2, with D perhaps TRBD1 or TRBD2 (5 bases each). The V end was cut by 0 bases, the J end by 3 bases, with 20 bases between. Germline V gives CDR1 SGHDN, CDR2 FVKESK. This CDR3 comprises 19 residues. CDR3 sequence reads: CASSQDLNVGQGHTGELFF. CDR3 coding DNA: TGTGCCAGCAGCCAAGATTTGAATGTCGGGCAGGGACACACCGGGGAGCTGTTTTTT. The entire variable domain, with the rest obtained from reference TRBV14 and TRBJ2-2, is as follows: EAGVTQFPSHSVIEKGQTVTLRCDPISGHDNLYWYRRVMGKEIKFLLHFVKESKQDESGMPNNRFLAERTGGTYSTLKVQPAELEDSGVYFCASSQDLNVGQGHTGELFFGEGSRLTVL.

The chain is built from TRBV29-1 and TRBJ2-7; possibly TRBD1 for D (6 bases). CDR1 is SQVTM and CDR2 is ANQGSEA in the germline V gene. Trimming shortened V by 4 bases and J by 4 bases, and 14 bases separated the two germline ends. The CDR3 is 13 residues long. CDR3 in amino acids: CSVVQIGQYEQYF. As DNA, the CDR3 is TGCAGCGTTGTTCAGATAGGACAGTACGAGCAGTACTTC.

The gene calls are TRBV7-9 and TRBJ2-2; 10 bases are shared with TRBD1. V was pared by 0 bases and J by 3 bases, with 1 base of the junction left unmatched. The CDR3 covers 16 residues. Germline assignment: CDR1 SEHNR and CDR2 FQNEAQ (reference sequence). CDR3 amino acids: CASSLATGGDTGELFF. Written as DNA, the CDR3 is TGTGCCAGCAGCTTAGCGACAGGGGGCGACACCGGGGAGCTGTTTTTT.

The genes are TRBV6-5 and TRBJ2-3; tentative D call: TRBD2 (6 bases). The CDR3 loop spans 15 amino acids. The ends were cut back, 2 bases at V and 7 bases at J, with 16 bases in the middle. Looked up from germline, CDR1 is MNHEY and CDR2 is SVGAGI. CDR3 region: CASSYPDGGGNTQYF. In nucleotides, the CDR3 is TGTGCCAGCAGTTACCCCGACGGGGGTGGAAATACGCAGTATTTT.

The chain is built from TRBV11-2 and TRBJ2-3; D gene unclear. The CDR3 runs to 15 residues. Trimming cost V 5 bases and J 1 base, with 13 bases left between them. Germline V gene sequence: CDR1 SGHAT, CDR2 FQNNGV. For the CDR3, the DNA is TGTGCCAGCAGCAGAACAGTATGGGGCACAGATACGCAGTATTTT. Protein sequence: CASSRTVWGTDTQYF.

CDR3 DNA sequence: TGTGCCAGCCAGGGACTAGCGGAAGGAGAGACCCAGTACTTC. Encoded protein: CASQGLAEGETQYF. This rearrangement joins TRBV2 to TRBJ2-5; 11 bases line up with TRBD2. Trimming at V came to 8 bases and at J to 4 bases, leaving 6 bases not matched to a gene. The CDR3 covers 14 residues. The germline V gene has CDR1 SNHLY and CDR2 FYNNEI.

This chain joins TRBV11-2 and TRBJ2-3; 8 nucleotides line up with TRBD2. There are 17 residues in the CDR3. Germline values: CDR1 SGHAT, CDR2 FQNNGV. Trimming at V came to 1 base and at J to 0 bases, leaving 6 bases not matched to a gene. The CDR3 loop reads CASSLVIAGLSTDTQYF. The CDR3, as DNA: TGTGCCAGCAGCTTAGTTATAGCGGGACTTAGCACAGATACGCAGTATTTT. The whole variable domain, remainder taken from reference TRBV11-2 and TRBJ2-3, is EAGVAQSPRYKIIEKRQSVAFWCNPISGHATLYWYQQILGQGPKLLIQFQNNGVVDDSQLPKDRFSAERLKGVDSTLKIQPAKLEDSAVYLCASSLVIAGLSTDTQYFGPGTRLTVL.

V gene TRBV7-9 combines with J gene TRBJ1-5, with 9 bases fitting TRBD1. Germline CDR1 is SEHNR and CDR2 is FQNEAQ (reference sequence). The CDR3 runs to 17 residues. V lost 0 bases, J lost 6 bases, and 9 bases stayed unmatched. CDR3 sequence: CASSLAGVTGGGQPQHF. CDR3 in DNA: TGTGCCAGCAGCTTAGCCGGGGTTACAGGGGGCGGTCAGCCCCAGCATTTT.

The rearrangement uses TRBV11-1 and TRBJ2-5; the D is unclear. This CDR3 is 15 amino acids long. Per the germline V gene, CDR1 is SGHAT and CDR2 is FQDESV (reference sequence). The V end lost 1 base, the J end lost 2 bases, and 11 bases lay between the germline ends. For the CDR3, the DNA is TGTGCCAGCAGCTTAGAAGACGCGACACAAGAGACCCAGTACTTC. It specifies CASSLEDATQETQYF.

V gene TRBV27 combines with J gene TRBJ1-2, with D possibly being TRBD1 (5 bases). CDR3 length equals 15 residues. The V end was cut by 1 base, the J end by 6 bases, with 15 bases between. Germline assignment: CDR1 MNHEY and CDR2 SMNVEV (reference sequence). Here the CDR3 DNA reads TGTGCCAGCAGTTTATTCCTAGGGACGGGGGATGGCTACACCTTC. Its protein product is CASSLFLGTGDGYTF.

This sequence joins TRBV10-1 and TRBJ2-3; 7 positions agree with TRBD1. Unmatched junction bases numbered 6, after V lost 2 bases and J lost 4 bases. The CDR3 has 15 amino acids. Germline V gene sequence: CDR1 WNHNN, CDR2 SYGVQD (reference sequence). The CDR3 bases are TGCGCCAGCAGTGAGCGGGTAGGGGGCCCAGATACGCAGTATTTT. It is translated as CASSERVGGPDTQYF.

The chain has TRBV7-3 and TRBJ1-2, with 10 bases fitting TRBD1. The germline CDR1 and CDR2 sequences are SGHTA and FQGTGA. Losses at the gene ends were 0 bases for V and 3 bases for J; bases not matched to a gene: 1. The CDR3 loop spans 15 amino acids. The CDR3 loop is CASSLTGTGDYGYTF. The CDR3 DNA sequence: TGTGCCAGCAGCTTAACCGGGACAGGGGACTATGGCTACACCTTC.

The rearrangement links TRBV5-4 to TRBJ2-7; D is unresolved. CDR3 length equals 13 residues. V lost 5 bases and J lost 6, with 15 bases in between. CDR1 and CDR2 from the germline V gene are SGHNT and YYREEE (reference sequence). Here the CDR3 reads CASRTRLGSEQYF. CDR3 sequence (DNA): TGTGCCAGCAGGACAAGATTGGGGTCCGAGCAGTACTTC.